The next 32 T cell receptor beta chains were all read from a single sample in a study of T cells in Graves' hyperthyroidism and ophthalmopathy. Template material for amplifying TCR beta CDR3 regions consisted of RNA transcripts. With the HTBI primer set, the TCR CDR3 went through a first round of RT-PCR. TCRdb fed the multiplex PCR reads into MiXCR, producing one record per CDR3 protein. The sample holds hundreds of thousands of distinct CDR3 sequences, around 15% seen once. The sample consisted of blood. These receptors were taken from a woman aged 18-29 years with Graves' hyperthyroidism.

In this sample, this clonotype turned up many times. This rearrangement joins TRBV11-3 to TRBJ2-1; TRBD2 agrees at 9 bases. Germline V gene lookup returns CDR1 SGHNT and CDR2 YENEEA. The CDR3 spans 20 residues. V shed 2 bases, J shed 0 bases, and the junction held 14 bases outside the gene matches. Here the CDR3 reads CASSLKKTSGSPLSYNEQFF. For the CDR3, the DNA is TGTGCCAGCAGCTTAAAAAAGACTAGCGGAAGCCCGCTCTCCTACAATGAGCAGTTCTTC.

The CDR3 protein is CASSLGGGVGDTQYF. Written as DNA, the CDR3 is TGTGCCAGCAGCTTAGGGGGGGGAGTAGGAGATACGCAGTATTTT. This chain joins TRBV7-3 and TRBJ2-3; TRBD2 matches at 7 bases. Losses at the gene ends were 2 bases for V and 5 bases for J; bases not matched to a gene: 7. Germline CDR1 is SGHTA and CDR2 is FQGTGA. The CDR3 is 15 residues long.

The sample holds many counts of this clonotype. The rearrangement uses TRBV2 and TRBJ2-1; TRBD2 matches 11 bases. Germline assignment: CDR1 SNHLY and CDR2 FYNNEI. The trim removed 7 bases at V and 0 bases at J, leaving 5 bases unmatched. The CDR3 runs 16 residues. The CDR3 spells CASKYTSGSSYNEQFF. The CDR3 coding sequence is TGTGCCAGCAAGTACACTAGCGGGAGCTCCTACAATGAGCAGTTCTTC.

This clonotype was counted at least ten times. The chain uses TRBV7-9 and TRBJ1-2; the D gene is possibly TRBD1 (5 bases). Germline assignment: CDR1 SEHNR and CDR2 FQNEAQ (reference sequence). Trimming stripped 0 bases from V and 0 bases from J, with 11 bases between. This CDR3 is built from 16 residues. CDR3 amino acids: CASSLALGHSNYGYTF. The CDR3 bases are TGTGCCAGCAGCTTAGCGCTGGGGCATTCTAACTATGGCTACACCTTC. Full variable domain (outside the CDR3, taken from reference TRBV7-9 and TRBJ1-2): DTGVSQNPRHKITKRGQNVTFRCDPISEHNRLYWYRQTLGQGPEFLTYFQNEAQLEKSRLLSDRFSAERPKGSFSTLEIQRTEQGDSAMYLCASSLALGHSNYGYTFGSGTRLTVV.

The CDR3 loop is CASSLEASSAEAFF. CDR3 DNA: TGTGCCAGCAGCTTAGAAGCCAGTTCGGCTGAAGCTTTCTTT. The chain employs TRBV7-9 and TRBJ1-1; D gene uncertain. Trimming stripped 1 base from V and 6 bases from J, with 12 bases between. CDR3 length equals 14 residues. The germline CDR1 and CDR2 sequences are SEHNR and FQNEAQ (reference sequence).

This clonotype has more than one count but fewer than ten. The chain is built from TRBV6-2 or TRBV6-3 and TRBJ1-5, with 7 bases lining up with TRBD1. Germline CDR1 and CDR2: MNHEY and SVGEGT. The CDR3 is made up of 20 amino acids. Trimming removed 4 bases from V and 0 bases from J; junction bases left unmatched: 18. In DNA form, the CDR3 reads TGTGCCAGCAGTTCCCATCGTCCGGGACAGAGGGGGGTTAGCAATCAGCCCCAGCATTTT. Its protein is CASSSHRPGQRGVSNQPQHF.

At least ten counts were recorded for this clonotype. The chain has TRBV6-1 and TRBJ2-1; D might be TRBD1 (5 bases). The CDR3 consists of 14 residues. Germline-derived CDR1 and CDR2 are MNHNS and SASEGT. The V end was cut by 5 bases, the J end by 7 bases, with 15 bases between. This CDR3 is CASSFLQGRNEQFF. DNA for the CDR3: TGTGCCAGCAGTTTTTTGCAGGGCCGGAATGAGCAGTTCTTC.

The sample holds a few counts of this clonotype. V gene TRBV29-1 combines with J gene TRBJ1-6; D gene uncertain. Trimming stripped 0 bases from V and 0 bases from J, with 9 bases between. In germline, CDR1 is SQVTM, CDR2 ANQGSEA. There are 16 residues in the CDR3. DNA for the CDR3: TGCAGCGTTGAAGATCAGGAGAGCTCCTATAATTCACCCCTCCACTTT. Its translation is CSVEDQESSYNSPLHF.

This clonotype has only one observation. The chain uses TRBV9 and TRBJ2-2; 9 bases align to TRBD2. V was clipped by 3 bases and J by 4 bases; unmatched bases: 4. Germline CDR1 and CDR2: SGDLS and YYNGEE. The length of the CDR3 is 15 residues. The DNA for the CDR3 is TGTGCCAGCAGCGCCAGCGGGGGGATCACCGGGGAGCTGTTTTTT. It encodes CASSASGGITGELFF.

This clonotype has a handful of counts. This chain connects TRBV27 to TRBJ2-2; TRBD1 is a possible D gene (5 bases). CDR1 and CDR2 from the germline V gene are MNHEY and SMNVEV (reference sequence). The CDR3 covers 14 residues. With 7 bases removed from V and 4 bases from J, the gap between germline ends came to 13 bases. CDR3 residues: CASNWGGFTGELFF. The DNA of the CDR3 is TGTGCCAGCAACTGGGGCGGATTCACCGGGGAGCTGTTTTTT.

V and J are TRBV12-3 or TRBV12-4 and TRBJ2-6, with TRBD1 matching 7 bases. Unmatched junction bases numbered 10, after V lost 3 bases and J lost 2 bases. There are 18 residues in the CDR3. The CDR3 here is CASSFSGDRSPGANVLTF. Written as DNA, the CDR3 is TGTGCCAGCAGTTTTTCCGGGGACAGATCGCCTGGGGCCAACGTCCTGACTTTC.

This clonotype was seen a handful of times. At one of its ends the junction is not consistent with the germline gene, which may arise from a read error. The V call is TRBV12-3 or TRBV12-4, the J call TRBJ2-2; D is perhaps TRBD2 (5 bases). CDR3 length equals 18 residues. The CDR3 DNA reads TGTGCCCGCAGTTTTCTTGGGCTAGGGTACGGAGGCACCGGGGAGCTGTTTTTT. Its translation is CARSFLGLGYGGTGELFF.

V gene TRBV12-3 or TRBV12-4 combines with J gene TRBJ1-6; D remains unclear. The CDR3 spans 16 residues. V was cut by 0 bases and J by 7 bases, with 13 bases left in between. The CDR3: CASSLAERVGNSPLHF. In nucleotides, the CDR3 is TGTGCCAGCAGTTTAGCGGAGAGGGTCGGCAATTCACCCCTCCACTTT.

This clonotype was picked up many times. The chain employs TRBV7-6 and TRBJ2-1; TRBD1 is a possible D gene (6 bases). Deletions cut 5 bases from V and 4 bases from J, with 15 bases between. From germline, CDR1 is SGHVS and CDR2 FNYEAQ. CDR3 size: 15 residues. CDR3 loop: CASSPFGTGYNEQFF. CDR3 coding DNA: TGTGCCAGCAGCCCATTCGGAACAGGGTACAATGAGCAGTTCTTC.

This clonotype was counted between two and nine times. The chain combines TRBV5-6 with TRBJ2-2; 7 bases align to TRBD1. The CDR3 contains 16 residues. The junction had 7 bases not matched to a gene; V was cut back by 0 bases and J by 5 bases. Per germline, CDR1 SGHDT and CDR2 YYEEEE. The CDR3 sequence: CASSLVTGDPTGELFF. The CDR3 nucleotides read TGTGCCAGCAGCTTGGTAACAGGGGACCCGACCGGGGAGCTGTTTTTT.

At least ten counts were recorded for this clonotype. The CDR3 DNA sequence: TGCAGTGCTAGAGATCGGGCTATCGCTTTGGACAATGAGCAGTTCTTC. Translated: CSARDRAIALDNEQFF. This sequence joins TRBV20-1 and TRBJ2-1; no clear D gene. V was cut by 0 bases and J by 5 bases, with 17 bases left in between. CDR1 and CDR2 from the germline V gene are DFQATT and SNEGSKA (reference sequence). This CDR3 is 16 amino acids long.

In this sample, this clonotype turned up many times. The chain uses TRBV9 and TRBJ2-1, with D tentatively TRBD2 (5 bases). V lost 0 bases to trimming and J lost 7 bases, with 17 bases between them. CDR3 size: 16 residues. CDR1 and CDR2 from the germline V gene are SGDLS and YYNGEE. CDR3 protein: CASSVVPTGRRNEQFF. The CDR3 DNA is TGTGCCAGCAGCGTAGTCCCCACGGGAAGGAGGAATGAGCAGTTCTTC.

The J gene is TRBJ1-5, the V gene TRBV7-8; the match to TRBD1 covers 7 bases. J was trimmed by 5 bases and V by 5 bases; bases with no gene match: 12. The CDR3 sequence is 16 residues long. CDR1 SGHVS and CDR2 FQNEAQ come from the germline V gene. The CDR3, as DNA: TGTGCCAGCAGCCTACAGGGGACGACGGGCCATCAGCCCCAGCATTTT. Translation: CASSLQGTTGHQPQHF.

The sample holds a few counts of this clonotype. This chain connects TRBV6-2 or TRBV6-3 to TRBJ1-5, with D uncertain. Germline V gene lookup returns CDR1 MNHEY and CDR2 SVGEGT. This CDR3 region has 17 residues. Trimming pared 2 bases from V and 0 bases from J, leaving 14 bases between. The DNA for the CDR3 is TGTGCCAGCAGTTACCTTTCTGTCAGAAATAGCAATCAGCCCCAGCATTTT. The encoded protein is CASSYLSVRNSNQPQHF.

V gene TRBV7-9 combines with J gene TRBJ2-7, with a weak D call TRBD2 (6 bases). Germline CDR1 is SEHNR and CDR2 is FQNEAQ (reference sequence). This CDR3 comprises 16 residues. Trimming stripped 0 bases from V and 3 bases from J, with 15 bases between. The CDR3 spells CASSLALGRGLYEQYF. CDR3 coding DNA: TGTGCCAGCAGCTTAGCGCTCGGGAGAGGTCTCTACGAGCAGTACTTC.

V gene TRBV9 combines with J gene TRBJ2-2; either TRBD1 or TRBD2 may fit D (6 bases each). Germline lookup yields CDR1 SGDLS and CDR2 YYNGEE. CDR3 length: 16 amino acids. V lost 4 bases and J lost 0, with 13 bases in between. The CDR3 bases are TGTGCCAGCAGCCTCGGGGGCAGCCCGAACACCGGGGAGCTGTTTTTT. It yields the protein CASSLGGSPNTGELFF.

This clonotype was seen many times. One junction end disagrees with the germline gene, perhaps due to a read error. The rearrangement uses TRBV5-1 and TRBJ2-7, with 8 bases that match TRBD2. The CDR3 has 15 residues. The V gene's germline CDR1 is SGHRS and CDR2 YFSETQ. In nucleotides, the CDR3 is TGTGCCAGCAGTTTAGTGAGCGGGAGCTCCTACGAGCAGTACTTC. This encodes CASSLVSGSSYEQYF. Based on the CDR3 plus reference TRBV5-1 and TRBJ2-7, the full variable domain is KAGVTQTPRYLIKTRGQQVTLSCSPISGHRSVSWYQQTPGQGLQFLFEYFSETQRNKGNFPGRFSGRQFSNSRSEMNVSTLELGDSALYLCASSLVSGSSYEQYFGPGTRLTVT.

The V call is TRBV5-1, the J call TRBJ2-7; 8 bases match TRBD2. This CDR3 contains 15 residues. CDR1 is SGHRS, CDR2 YFSETQ, per germline. Trimming took 4 bases from V and 0 from J; bases not matched to a gene: 6. The DNA for the CDR3 is TGCGCCAGCAGCCGGGGTAGCGGGGTCTCCTACGAGCAGTACTTC. As protein: CASSRGSGVSYEQYF.

This clonotype was observed at least ten times. The rearrangement uses TRBV6-2 or TRBV6-3 and TRBJ2-1, with 10 bases fitting TRBD2. The CDR3 totals 15 residues. CDR1 is MNHEY and CDR2 is SVGEGT in the germline V gene. V shed 7 bases and J 8 bases; nucleotides not matched to a gene: 11. Here the CDR3 DNA reads TGTGCCAGCACAGCGGCGACTAGCGGGTTGTATGAGCAGTTCTTC. Its protein product is CASTAATSGLYEQFF.

V usage is TRBV7-9 and J usage is TRBJ2-3; TRBD2 matches 15 bases. The CDR3 extends over 17 amino acids. The V gene end was trimmed by 5 bases and the J gene end by 4 bases; junction bases not matched to a gene: 7. CDR1 SEHNR and CDR2 FQNEAQ come from the germline V gene (reference sequence). CDR3 in DNA: TGTGCCAGCAGCCCGCTGGGGACTAGCGGGAGGTCAGATACGCAGTATTTT. This gives the protein CASSPLGTSGRSDTQYF. The entire variable domain, with the rest obtained from reference TRBV7-9 and TRBJ2-3, is as follows: DTGVSQNPRHKITKRGQNVTFRCDPISEHNRLYWYRQTLGQGPEFLTYFQNEAQLEKSRLLSDRFSAERPKGSFSTLEIQRTEQGDSAMYLCASSPLGTSGRSDTQYFGPGTRLTVL.

This clonotype appeared many times. This CDR3 is CASSLDLAGDLWGETQYF. CDR3 sequence (DNA): TGTGCCAGCAGCTTAGATCTAGCGGGAGATTTGTGGGGAGAGACCCAGTACTTC. The chain couples TRBV11-2 to TRBJ2-5, with TRBD2 matching over 10 bases. The germline V gene has CDR1 SGHAT and CDR2 FQNNGV. This CDR3 has 18 residues. V trimming: 0 bases; J trimming: 4 bases; junction bases outside the gene matches: 11.

This clonotype occurred a few times. The gene calls are TRBV19 and TRBJ2-7; 7 bases are a match to TRBD1. The CDR3 is 14 amino acids. Per the germline V gene, CDR1 is LNHDA and CDR2 is SQIVND (reference sequence). After removal of 5 bases from V and 1 base from J, the junction contained 5 bases not matched to a gene. This CDR3 is CASSSHRGSYEQYF. Here the CDR3 DNA reads TGTGCCAGTAGTTCCCACAGGGGTTCCTACGAGCAGTACTTC.

The CDR3 coding sequence is TGTGCCCCCGGGGAGGCAGGGCAAGGGGGTGGAAGATTAATGAACACTGAAGCTTTCTTT. It is translated as CAPGEAGQGGGRLMNTEAFF. This chain uses TRBV10-3 with TRBJ1-1, with D possibly TRBD1 on 6 matching bases. Germline V CDR1 and CDR2: ENHRY, SYGVKD. The CDR3 extends over 20 amino acids. Trimming took off 11 bases at V and 0 bases at J, with 34 bases between the two ends.

This clonotype has at least ten counts. The chain is built from TRBV28 and TRBJ2-5; 9 positions agree with TRBD2. V gave up 2 bases and J gave up 0 bases; unmatched junction bases: 4. The CDR3 consists of 16 residues. From germline, CDR1 is MDHEN and CDR2 SYDVKM. The CDR3, as DNA: TGTGCCAGCAGTTTAGGTAGCGGGGGAGACCAAGAGACCCAGTACTTC. It codes for CASSLGSGGDQETQYF.

The chain uses TRBV24-1 and TRBJ2-3; D possibly corresponds to TRBD1 (5 bases). V dropped 4 bases and J dropped 1 base, with 23 bases sitting between them. This CDR3 region has 19 residues. In germline, CDR1 is KGHDR, CDR2 SFDVKD. CDR3 DNA sequence: TGTGCCACCAGTGACCCGACCGGACCCCTACAGGAACGCACAGATACGCAGTATTTT. Translated: CATSDPTGPLQERTDTQYF.

For this clonotype: As the CDR3 is not closed by the conserved phenylalanine or tryptophan, this likely results from a read error. The chain has TRBV11-3 and TRBJ2-1, with D maybe TRBD2 (5 bases). The CDR3 is made up of 15 amino acids. V shed 2 bases and J shed 2 bases, with 10 bases lying between them. Per germline, CDR1 SGHNT and CDR2 YENEEA. The DNA of the CDR3 is TGTGCCAGCAGCTTACGAGCGGTCCCCTACAATGAGCAGTTCGTC. It is translated as CASSLRAVPYNEQFV.

The chain carries TRBV9 and TRBJ2-3; TRBD2 is a possible D gene (5 bases). V lost 0 bases and J 2 bases, leaving 19 bases between the germline ends. The CDR3 is 18 residues long. The germline V gene has CDR1 SGDLS and CDR2 YYNGEE. CDR3 sequence: CASSVVALAGGTTDTQYF. Written as DNA, the CDR3 is TGTGCCAGCAGCGTAGTAGCTCTAGCCGGTGGTACCACAGATACGCAGTATTTT.